This note documents a single TCR beta chain sequence. The target of this receptor is not known. Within one base of it there is no much larger clone, and no base qualities were kept. The sample originates from a study of OX40 agonist ivuxolimab in advanced cancers. Regarding the complete study: Ivuxolimab was a fully human IgG2 agonistic monoclonal antibody targeting the costimulatory receptor OX40 (CD134). Intravenous ivuxolimab was administered to patients every 2 weeks at six dose levels: 0.01, 0.1, 0.3, 1.5, 3 and 10 mg/kg. Of the 50 or so patients in dose escalation, 19 had hepatocellular carcinoma, approximately 15 had melanoma, 9 had renal cell carcinoma and 9 had head and neck cancer. In the dose-escalation cohort, 75% to 90% of patients were male, and the mean age was 60 years with a range of roughly 23 to 90. Patients were allowed to have had prior anti-PD-1, anti-PD-L1 or anti-CTLA-4 therapy, and 40% of the dose-escalation patients had been treated with checkpoint inhibitors. Partial responses occurred in three dose-escalation patients, of whom one had hepatocellular carcinoma and two had cutaneous melanoma. The point of sequencing TCRbeta in the periphery was to test whether ivuxolimab changed TCR sequence diversity and drove clonal T-cell expansion. The paper describes the monotherapy dose-escalation part (N ≈ 49 patients) of the phase I trial of ivuxolimab.

The CDR3 sequence holds 15 residues, the cysteine and phenylalanine included. Only the CDR3 DNA stays, 45 bases, in frame from base 1. Relative to germline, V is missing 2 bases and J is missing 5 bases, with 4 bases of the junction outside any gene match. CDR1 and CDR2 (ENHRY, SYGVKD) derive from the germline V gene. Beyond this particular receptor, the publication reports: At doses from 0.1 to 3.0 mg/kg, clonal expansion was seen in both CD4+ and CD8+ blood T cells between baseline and week 6. Which antigens the clonally expanded peripheral T cells were specific for was not determined. In partial responders in the 0.1-3.0 mg/kg groups, normalized peripheral clonal expansion was found to be among the lowest, especially among CD8+ T cells. Low levels of normalized T-cell clonal expansion were also seen in some patients who did not respond. On average, CD8+ T cells showed more expanded clones than CD4+ T cells after ivuxolimab.

The trial excluded patients who had a history of autoimmune disease or were on systemic immunosuppression. Peripheral blood for TCR sequencing was collected from all dose cohorts at baseline, on cycle 4 day 1, and on cycle 7 day 1. The samples were taken from a phase I, first-in-human, multicenter, open-label dose-escalation trial of ivuxolimab. Adults with locally advanced or metastatic head and neck squamous cell, hepatocellular, melanoma or renal cell carcinoma were enrolled in the trial. Before TCR sequencing, CD4+ T cells and CD8+ T cells from peripheral blood were sorted into separate populations. For sequencing of the TCRbeta CDR3 region, genomic DNA was extracted from the sorted cells. The immunoSEQ Assay was used to sequence the TCRbeta CDR3 regions. Held by TCRdb, this immuneACCESS table contains in-frame sequences only and omits some clones. Under half of the omission traces to an unresolved V gene where checked; the cause of the rest is unknown. This sample holds tens of thousands of clones; 86% were observed only once. Of the sample, 6.5% falls within the top ten clones.

Sequenced material: CD4+ or CD8+ T cells sorted from blood, taken in a trial of the OX40 agonist ivuxolimab. This TCR was recovered from an adult with an advanced solid tumor such as melanoma, head and neck, liver or kidney cancer. The chain uses TRBV10-3 and TRBJ2-5, with TRBD2 matching 11 junction bases. The sequenced DNA: TGTGCCATCAGTGAGCCGACTAGCGGGAAGGAGACCCAGTACTTC. Its translation reads: CAISEPTSGKETQYF.